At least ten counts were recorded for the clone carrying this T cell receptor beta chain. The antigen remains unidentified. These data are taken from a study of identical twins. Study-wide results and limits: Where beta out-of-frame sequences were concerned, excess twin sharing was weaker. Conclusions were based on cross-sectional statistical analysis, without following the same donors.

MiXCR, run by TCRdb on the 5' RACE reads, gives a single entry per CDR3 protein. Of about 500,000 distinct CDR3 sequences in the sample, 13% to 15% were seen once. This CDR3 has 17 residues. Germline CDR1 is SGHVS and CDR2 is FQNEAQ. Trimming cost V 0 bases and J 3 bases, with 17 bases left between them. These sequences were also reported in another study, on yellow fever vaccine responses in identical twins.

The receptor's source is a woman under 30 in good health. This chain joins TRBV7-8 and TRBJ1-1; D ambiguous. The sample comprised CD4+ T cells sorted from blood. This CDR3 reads CASSLAVGSSWYTEAFF. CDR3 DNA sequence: TGTGCCAGCAGCTTAGCGGTGGGATCCTCTTGGTACACTGAAGCTTTCTTT.